These 16 T cell receptor beta chains were sequenced from one sample in a study of T cell repertoires in cytomegalovirus infection. In TCRdb, the reads were re-called with MiXCR into one record per CDR3 protein. The repertoire holds around 710,000 distinct CDR3 sequences, with 25% to 35% as singletons. The antigens these receptors bind are not known. Sequenced material: cultured CD8+ T cells from PBMCs, taken from culture after CMV antigen stimulation. These receptor sequences come from a human donor in good health (CMV status not recorded). Some clones in this sample may be carry-over from other donors' samples.

V gene TRBV5-6 combines with J gene TRBJ2-2; D perhaps matches TRBD2 (6 bases). The CDR3 loop spans 15 amino acids. The germline CDR1 and CDR2 sequences are SGHDT and YYEEEE. The germline V and J ends were trimmed by 3 bases and 5 bases, with 14 bases remaining between them. Written as DNA, the CDR3 is TGTGCCAGCAGCTGGGACTCCGAGGGGACCGGGGAGCTGTTTTTT. It translates to CASSWDSEGTGELFF.

This clonotype was found many times. The chain has TRBV6-1 and TRBJ1-1, with D possibly matching TRBD1 (5 bases). CDR1 and CDR2 from the germline V gene are MNHNS and SASEGT. The V and J ends lost 3 bases and 6 bases respectively, with 17 bases between them. This CDR3 region has 15 residues. In nucleotides, the CDR3 is TGTGCCAGCAGTGAGACAAGACAGACTAGCGCTGAAGCTTTCTTT. Encoded protein: CASSETRQTSAEAFF.

This sequence joins TRBV7-9 and TRBJ1-4, with D maybe TRBD1 (5 bases). Germline V gives CDR1 SEHNR, CDR2 FQNEAQ (reference sequence). V lost 5 bases and J lost 8, with 15 bases in between. This CDR3 is built from 14 residues. CDR3 region: CASSGAIRWEKLFF. DNA of the CDR3: TGTGCCAGCAGCGGGGCCATTCGGTGGGAAAAACTGTTTTTT.

The table lists this clonotype with a count of one. Sequence at one end of the junction differs from germline and may be a read error. The chain recombines TRBV29-1 with TRBJ2-7; 7 bases agree with TRBD1. Germline values: CDR1 SQVTM, CDR2 ANQGSEA. The CDR3 extends over 12 amino acids. CDR3 amino acids: CSARQGPYEQCF. The CDR3 DNA reads as TGCAGCGCCAGACAGGGTCCCTACGAGCAGTGCTTC.

This chain connects TRBV4-1 to TRBJ1-1; no definite D call. CDR3 size: 12 residues. Germline lookup yields CDR1 MGHRA and CDR2 YSYEKL. Trimming took 5 bases from V and 6 from J, leaving 10 bases between them. CDR3 protein: CASSAAGSEAFF. CDR3 DNA: TGCGCCAGCAGCGCTGCAGGTTCTGAAGCTTTCTTT.

V usage is TRBV6-1 and J usage is TRBJ1-1; 8 nucleotides align to TRBD1. The CDR3 loop spans 17 amino acids. J was trimmed by 3 bases and V by 5 bases; bases with no gene match: 14. The germline V gene has CDR1 MNHNS and CDR2 SASEGT. The DNA for the CDR3 is TGTGCCAGCAGTCACCGTAACAGGGGGATATTGGACACTGAAGCTTTCTTT. Translating it yields CASSHRNRGILDTEAFF.

This sequence joins TRBV20-1 and TRBJ1-2, with 7 bases fitting TRBD1. The V gene end was trimmed by 6 bases and the J gene end by 3 bases; junction bases not matched to a gene: 7. This CDR3 is built from 13 residues. Germline V CDR1 and CDR2: DFQATT, SNEGSKA (reference sequence). In nucleotides, the CDR3 is TGCAGTGCCCCGACAGGGAACTACTATGGCTACACCTTC. Translating gives CSAPTGNYYGYTF.

In its sample, this clonotype was seen a few times. This chain uses TRBV19 with TRBJ2-1, with a weak D call TRBD2 (6 bases). Trimming removed 3 bases at V and 6 bases at J, with 12 bases between. The CDR3 sequence is 14 residues long. CDR1 is LNHDA and CDR2 is SQIVND in the germline V gene (reference sequence). The CDR3 spells CASSIWLEGNEQFF. The CDR3 bases are TGTGCCAGTAGTATCTGGCTGGAGGGCAATGAGCAGTTCTTC.

The gene calls are TRBV11-2 and TRBJ1-3; D possibly corresponds to TRBD1 (6 bases). The CDR3 has 18 residues. V lost 0 bases and J 0 bases, leaving 15 bases between the germline ends. Germline CDR1 is SGHAT and CDR2 is FQNNGV. Written as DNA, the CDR3 is TGTGCCAGCAGCTTAGATCCAGGGGTGTCTAACTCTGGAAACACCATATATTTT. Encoded protein: CASSLDPGVSNSGNTIYF.

This chain links TRBV7-9 with TRBJ1-5; D is unclear. The CDR3 spans 16 residues. V gave up 5 bases and J gave up 11 bases, with 25 bases separating them. Germline loops: CDR1 SEHNR, CDR2 FQNEAQ (reference sequence). CDR3 bases: TGTGCCAGCAGCCACTCAGGCGGGCCCAAGGGTTTAGCCCAGCATTTT. Its translation is CASSHSGGPKGLAQHF.

This clonotype was picked up a small number of times. The chain is built from TRBV12-3 or TRBV12-4 and TRBJ1-4; a possible D gene is TRBD1 (6 bases). This CDR3 has 12 residues. V was cut by 10 bases and J by 3 bases, with 9 bases left in between. The DNA for the CDR3 is TGTGCCATCGGACAGCCTAATGAAAAACTGTTTTTT. Its translation: CAIGQPNEKLFF.

The chain links TRBV6-5 to TRBJ2-5; no firm D call. Germline CDR1 is MNHEY and CDR2 is SVGAGI. Trimming stripped 4 bases from V and 1 base from J, with 13 bases between. The CDR3 covers 15 residues. This CDR3 reads CASSSHSRVQETQYF. DNA of the CDR3: TGTGCCAGCAGTTCTCATTCTAGAGTCCAAGAGACCCAGTACTTC.

This clonotype was seen more than once but under ten times. This chain connects TRBV11-2 to TRBJ2-2; 8 nucleotides line up with TRBD2. With V trimmed by 5 bases and J by 6 bases, 14 bases remained unmatched. There are 17 residues in the CDR3. CDR1 is SGHAT, CDR2 FQNNGV, per germline. The DNA of the CDR3 is TGTGCCAGCAGCCCCATTCCGGGGGGGCCAACTCCCGGGGAGCTGTTTTTT. Amino acids: CASSPIPGGPTPGELFF.

In this sample, this clonotype turned up a few times. This chain joins TRBV20-1 and TRBJ1-1, with 7 bases aligning to TRBD1. Germline V CDR1 and CDR2: DFQATT, SNEGSKA (reference sequence). The CDR3 has 16 amino acids. Trimming took 0 bases from V and 3 from J; bases not matched to a gene: 10. CDR3 coding DNA: TGCAGTGCTAGAGATCAAGGTGCCGACAGGGACACTGAAGCTTTCTTT. It encodes CSARDQGADRDTEAFF.

Remarks on this clonotype: The junction departs from the called germline gene at one end, perhaps through a read error. The chain carries TRBV11-2 and TRBJ1-1; the match to TRBD1 covers 9 bases. The germline CDR1 and CDR2 sequences are SGHAT and FQNNGV. CDR3 size: 15 residues. The CDR3 DNA is TGTACCAGCAGCTTATTGCGGACAGGGGACACTGAAGCTTTCTTT. It is translated as CTSSLLRTGDTEAFF.

This clonotype was recorded at least ten times. The chain has TRBV7-9 and TRBJ2-4; D may be TRBD1 (6 bases). In germline, CDR1 is SEHNR, CDR2 FQNEAQ (reference sequence). Trimming removed 3 bases at V and 1 base at J, with 13 bases between. This CDR3 region has 16 residues. The CDR3: CASSFYRDEAKNIQYF. The CDR3, as DNA: TGTGCCAGCAGCTTCTACAGGGACGAGGCCAAAAACATTCAGTACTTC.